This entry lists 15 T cell receptor beta chains sequenced from one sample in a study of blood T cells in healthy people across ages. The authors ran a second PCR of roughly 7 to 11 cycles using a sample-barcoded 5' primer and a J-beta primer mix. TCRdb reprocessed the 5' RACE reads with MiXCR, giving one entry per CDR3 protein. The table has nearly 800,000 distinct CDR3 sequences, approximately 25% seen once; the top ten hold 3% to 4%. These same records also appear under a second study, on T cells of mothers and their children.

Sequenced input: blood. These receptors were obtained from a boy younger than 18 in good health.

This sequence joins TRBV9 and TRBJ2-1, with unresolved D. V was trimmed by 4 bases and J by 8 bases, leaving 19 bases between them. The CDR3 consists of 15 residues. Per germline, CDR1 SGDLS and CDR2 YYNGEE. The CDR3 spells CASSPIGSSIDEQFF. The CDR3, as DNA: TGTGCCAGCAGCCCCATAGGTTCATCAATCGATGAGCAGTTCTTC.

This clonotype showed up just a few times. CDR3 DNA: TGTGCCAGCAGCAGGTGGGACACTGGATACGAGCAGTACTTC. Its translation: CASSRWDTGYEQYF. The rearrangement links TRBV7-9 to TRBJ2-7, with D possibly TRBD1 on 6 matching bases. The germline CDR1 and CDR2 sequences are SEHNR and FQNEAQ (reference sequence). The CDR3 has 14 amino acids. V was shortened by 5 bases and J by 4 bases, with 15 bases between the two germline ends.

The V and J genes are TRBV20-1 and TRBJ2-1; D is unresolved. The CDR3 has 14 residues. The germline V and J ends were trimmed by 1 base and 0 bases, with 7 bases remaining between them. Germline V gene sequence: CDR1 DFQATT, CDR2 SNEGSKA (reference sequence). The CDR3 bases are TGCAGTGCTAGAGTCCGGAGCTCCTACAATGAGCAGTTCTTC. Residues: CSARVRSSYNEQFF.

This clonotype showed up just a few times. The chain employs TRBV6-5 and TRBJ2-7; D gene unclear. The ends were cut back, 2 bases at V and 5 bases at J, with 7 bases in the middle. This CDR3 is built from 12 residues. Germline CDR1 and CDR2: MNHEY and SVGAGI. The CDR3 spells CASSYAGDEQYF. CDR3 in DNA: TGTGCCAGCAGTTACGCCGGAGACGAGCAGTACTTC.

The V and J genes are TRBV20-1 and TRBJ2-2; 10 bases match TRBD1. J lost 4 bases, V lost 0 bases, and 11 bases had no gene match. The CDR3 contains 18 residues. Germline CDR1 DFQATT, CDR2 SNEGSKA (reference sequence). In DNA, the CDR3 is TGCAGTGCTAGAGATCTCTATGGACAGGGGGTCGGCACCGGGGAGCTGTTTTTT. This sequence encodes CSARDLYGQGVGTGELFF.

The chain recombines TRBV20-1 with TRBJ2-1, with 14 bases that match TRBD2. Germline V gene data show CDR1 as DFQATT and CDR2 as SNEGSKA (reference sequence). Trimming cost V 0 bases and J 3 bases; bases outside gene matches: 16. The CDR3 is 21 residues long. The CDR3 is CSARDLWTAGTSGGLYNEQFF. CDR3 DNA: TGCAGTGCTAGAGATTTGTGGACAGCCGGGACTAGCGGGGGCCTCTACAATGAGCAGTTCTTC.

The table lists this clonotype with a few counts. The chain combines TRBV28 with TRBJ2-1; 7 bases map to TRBD1. Looked up from germline, CDR1 is MDHEN and CDR2 is SYDVKM. V shed 7 bases and J 4 bases; nucleotides not matched to a gene: 10. This CDR3 spans 15 amino acids. CDR3 sequence: CASTSGTAVYNEQFF. The CDR3 DNA sequence: TGTGCCAGCACCTCCGGGACAGCCGTTTACAATGAGCAGTTCTTC.

This clonotype was seen a handful of times. The chain links TRBV6-2 or TRBV6-3 to TRBJ1-5; D is undetermined. The CDR3 spans 14 residues. V was trimmed by 5 bases and J by 0 bases, leaving 8 bases between them. Germline CDR1 is MNHEY and CDR2 is SVGEGT. CDR3 region: CASSKQNSNQPQHF. In nucleotides, the CDR3 is TGTGCCAGCAGTAAACAGAATAGCAATCAGCCCCAGCATTTT.

J is TRBJ2-5 and V is TRBV5-1; TRBD1 agrees at 7 bases. Germline trimming cut 5 bases from V and 1 base from J; bases unmatched to any gene: 8. CDR3 size: 15 residues. The V gene's germline CDR1 is SGHRS and CDR2 YFSETQ. The CDR3 spells CASSGMGQTQETQYF. DNA for the CDR3: TGCGCCAGCAGTGGTATGGGACAGACCCAAGAGACCCAGTACTTC.

Comment on this clonotype: With a much larger clone just one base away, this may be a read error. The conserved phenylalanine or tryptophan normally closing the CDR3 is absent here, so this likely arose from a read error. V is TRBV11-1 and J is TRBJ2-3, with TRBD2 matching 8 bases. This CDR3 contains 14 residues. Germline lookup yields CDR1 SGHAT and CDR2 FQDESV (reference sequence). Trimming cost V 4 bases and J 6 bases; bases outside gene matches: 6. For the CDR3, the DNA is TGTGCCAGCAGCTCTAGCGGGTTAGGGGATACGCAGTATTTA. Translation: CASSSSGLGDTQYL.

The V and J genes are TRBV15 and TRBJ2-5; D is perhaps TRBD2 (5 bases). Between the trimmed V and J ends, which lost 5 bases and 5 bases, there was a span of 12 bases. The CDR3 has 13 residues. Looked up from germline, CDR1 is LNHNV and CDR2 is YYDKDF (reference sequence). In DNA, the CDR3 is TGTGCCACCAGCCAAAGACCGGGGGAGACCCAGTACTTC. Protein product: CATSQRPGETQYF. The entire variable domain, with the rest obtained from reference TRBV15 and TRBJ2-5, is as follows: DAMVIQNPRYQVTQFGKPVTLSCSQTLNHNVMYWYQQKSSQAPKLLFHYYDKDFNNEADTPDNFQSRRPNTSFCFLDIRSPGLGDTAMYLCATSQRPGETQYFGPGTRLLVL.

This clonotype has only one observation. The CDR3 sequence is CASSHQGSGYGYTF. As DNA, the CDR3 is TGTGCCAGCAGCCATCAGGGGTCGGGTTATGGCTACACCTTC. The V gene is TRBV7-2, the J gene TRBJ1-2, with D possibly being TRBD1 (6 bases). Deletions cut 5 bases from V and 5 bases from J, with 15 bases between. Germline V gene sequence: CDR1 SGHTA, CDR2 FQGNSA. The CDR3 is made up of 14 amino acids.

This clonotype was counted between two and nine times. The chain uses TRBV7-9 and TRBJ2-1, with TRBD2 matching 7 bases. V shed 5 bases, J shed 5 bases, and the junction held 9 bases outside the gene matches. This CDR3 region has 15 residues. Per the germline V gene, CDR1 is SEHNR and CDR2 is FQNEAQ (reference sequence). CDR3 residues: CASSLTSVANNEQFF. Written as DNA, the CDR3 is TGTGCCAGCAGCCTTACTAGCGTGGCAAACAATGAGCAGTTCTTC.

This clonotype was detected a few times. V and J are TRBV20-1 and TRBJ1-2; 7 positions match TRBD1. The CDR3 has 14 residues. Unmatched junction bases numbered 5, after V lost 0 bases and J lost 4 bases. Germline V gene sequence: CDR1 DFQATT, CDR2 SNEGSKA (reference sequence). CDR3 sequence (DNA): TGCAGTGCTAGAGATCCGGCAGGGGGCTATGGCTACACCTTC. It translates to CSARDPAGGYGYTF.

V and J are TRBV19 and TRBJ2-5; 12 bases map to TRBD2. V shed 5 bases, J shed 3 bases, and the junction held 10 bases outside the gene matches. Germline lookup yields CDR1 LNHDA and CDR2 SQIVND (reference sequence). The CDR3 is 17 residues long. In DNA form, the CDR3 reads TGTGCCAGTAGTCCGACCCAGCTAGCGGGGGGGGAAGAGACCCAGTACTTC. Protein product: CASSPTQLAGGEETQYF.